One and the same sample provided the 7 T cell receptor beta chains below, sequenced in a study of shared clonotypes between healthy human individuals (dated by TCRdb to about 2020). For the CD8 naive samples, CD45RO-negative cells were positively selected for CCR7, yielding a CD45RA+CCR7+ population from which TemRA cells were excluded. The receptor library was made with the immunoSEQ multiplex PCR assay. The immuneACCESS repertoire file appears here via TCRdb, limited to in-frame rearrangements. These files lack a portion of the clones; in checked studies, under half of the deficit traces to unresolved V genes, and the cause of the others is not known. The sample has about 580,000 clones on record, roughly 98% of them singletons. Approximately 0.33% of the sample belongs to the ten largest clones. The specimen sequenced was naive CD8+ T cells sorted from blood. Per the publication, the cell subset or site label means: CD45RA+CCR7+. The receptors originated from a man aged 30-40 years in good health.

In this sample, this clone turned up once. V and J are TRBV10-3 and TRBJ2-7; D might be TRBD1 or TRBD2, each matching 5 bases. CDR1 is ENHRY, CDR2 SYGVKD, per germline. This CDR3 contains 13 residues. With 2 bases removed from V and 7 bases from J, the gap between germline ends came to 12 bases. The DNA for the CDR3 is TGTGCCATCAGTGAGCCGCAGTGGGGGGAGCAGTACTTC. This sequence encodes CAISEPQWGEQYF.

Of note for this clone: Other DNA sequences in the sample encode the same CDR3. In nucleotides, the CDR3 is TGTGCCAGCAGCTATCCAGCCTACGAGCAGTACTTC. Residues: CASSYPAYEQYF. V gene TRBV11-2 combines with J gene TRBJ2-7, with no clear D. Trimming removed 4 bases from V and 2 bases from J, with 6 bases in between. Germline-derived CDR1 and CDR2 are SGHAT and FQNNGV. The CDR3 consists of 12 residues.

This chain connects TRBV6-1 to TRBJ2-2; a weak D match, TRBD2 (6 bases). Trimming removed 5 bases at V and 2 bases at J, with 12 bases between. Germline CDR1 is MNHNS and CDR2 is SASEGT. The CDR3 is made up of 15 amino acids. CDR3 DNA sequence: TGTGCCAGCAGTTTCCTAGCGCCAAACACCGGGGAGCTGTTTTTT. Protein sequence: CASSFLAPNTGELFF.

Concerning this clone itself: The same CDR3 also results from other DNA sequences found in this sample. The V gene is TRBV7-6, the J gene TRBJ2-7; perhaps TRBD1 as D (5 bases). Looked up from germline, CDR1 is SGHVS and CDR2 is FNYEAQ. V was clipped by 1 base and J by 2 bases, with 6 bases between them. This CDR3 has 13 residues. Here the CDR3 reads CASSLGTTYEQYF. CDR3 DNA: TGTGCCAGCAGCTTAGGGACAACCTACGAGCAGTACTTC.

The V gene is TRBV7-9, the J gene TRBJ2-5; 7 nucleotides agree with TRBD2. Germline V gene lookup returns CDR1 SEHNR and CDR2 FQNEAQ (reference sequence). This CDR3 comprises 14 residues. After removal of 5 bases from V and 5 bases from J, the junction contained 8 bases not matched to a gene. As DNA, the CDR3 is TGTGCCAGCAGCCGATTTGGGGGGGTGGAGACCCAGTACTTC. This encodes CASSRFGGVETQYF. Combining the CDR3 with reference TRBV7-9 and TRBJ2-5 gives the whole variable domain DTGVSQNPRHKITKRGQNVTFRCDPISEHNRLYWYRQTLGQGPEFLTYFQNEAQLEKSRLLSDRFSAERPKGSFSTLEIQRTEQGDSAMYLCASSRFGGVETQYFGPGTRLLVL.

This rearrangement joins TRBV29-1 to TRBJ2-7, with D perhaps TRBD2 (5 bases). V was trimmed by 1 base and J by 2 bases, leaving 6 bases between them. Germline V gene data show CDR1 as SQVTM and CDR2 as ANQGSEA. The CDR3 has 12 residues. The CDR3: CSVEVGAYEQYF. The CDR3 bases are TGCAGCGTTGAAGTCGGGGCCTACGAGCAGTACTTC.

The V call is TRBV14, the J call TRBJ2-6; weak D call: TRBD1 (6 bases). From germline, CDR1 is SGHDN and CDR2 FVKESK. The CDR3 has 21 amino acids. V was clipped by 1 base and J by 1 base, with 23 bases between them. The CDR3 region is CASSQVPSHAGVLSGANVLTF. The CDR3 coding sequence is TGTGCCAGCAGCCAAGTTCCCTCGCACGCAGGGGTCCTATCTGGGGCCAACGTCCTGACTTTC. The full variable domain, in which reference TRBV14 and TRBJ2-6 provide the parts outside the CDR3, is EAGVTQFPSHSVIEKGQTVTLRCDPISGHDNLYWYRRVMGKEIKFLLHFVKESKQDESGMPNNRFLAERTGGTYSTLKVQPAELEDSGVYFCASSQVPSHAGVLSGANVLTFGAGSRLTVL.